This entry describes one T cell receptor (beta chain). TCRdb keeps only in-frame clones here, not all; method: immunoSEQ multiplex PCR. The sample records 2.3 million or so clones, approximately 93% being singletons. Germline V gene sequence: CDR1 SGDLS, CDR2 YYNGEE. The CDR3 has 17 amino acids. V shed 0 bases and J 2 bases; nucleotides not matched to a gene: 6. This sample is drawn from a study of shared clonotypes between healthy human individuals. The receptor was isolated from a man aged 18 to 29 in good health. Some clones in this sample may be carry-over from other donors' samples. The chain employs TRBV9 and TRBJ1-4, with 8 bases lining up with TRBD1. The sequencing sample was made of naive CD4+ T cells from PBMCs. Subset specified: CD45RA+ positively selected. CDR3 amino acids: CASSVAGGGYTNEKLFF. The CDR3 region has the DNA TGTGCCAGCAGCGTAGCAGGGGGCGGTTATACTAATGAAAAACTGTTTTTT.